The next 14 T cell receptor beta chains were all read from a single sample in a study of T cells in Graves' hyperthyroidism and ophthalmopathy. Amplified TCR beta CDR3 regions came from RNA transcripts. The HTBI primer set served for first-round RT-PCR of the TCR CDR3. From the multiplex PCR reads, TCRdb called clonotypes with MiXCR, one entry per CDR3 protein. The table includes about 600,000 distinct CDR3 sequences, roughly 15% detected once. The material sequenced was blood. Receptor source: a woman aged 45-60 years with Graves' ophthalmopathy.

This clonotype was detected many times. CDR3 protein: CASSYLGTVNEQFF. For the CDR3, the DNA is TGTGCCAGCAGTTATTTGGGGACGGTCAATGAGCAGTTCTTC. The rearrangement links TRBV6-1 to TRBJ2-1, with D possibly called TRBD1 or TRBD2 (5 bases each). CDR3 length: 14 amino acids. From germline, CDR1 is MNHNS and CDR2 SASEGT. V dropped 5 bases and J dropped 6 bases, with 14 bases sitting between them.

This clonotype was counted only a few times. This chain links TRBV4-1 with TRBJ2-3; no clear D gene. Between the trimmed V and J ends, which lost 0 bases and 1 base, there was a span of 14 bases. Germline V gene data show CDR1 as MGHRA and CDR2 as YSYEKL. This CDR3 spans 17 amino acids. CDR3 nucleotides: TGCGCCAGCAGCCAAGACTACGGAGCTCTCGGCACAGATACGCAGTATTTT. This codes for CASSQDYGALGTDTQYF.

This clonotype was observed many times. This chain connects TRBV30 to TRBJ1-1, with 8 nucleotides matching TRBD1. V lost 4 bases and J lost 0; bases outside the gene matches: 10. The CDR3 length is 16 residues. Germline CDR1 is GTSNPN and CDR2 is SVGIG (reference sequence). The CDR3 DNA is TGTGCCTGGAACAGCGGACAGGGAGGAATGAACACTGAAGCTTTCTTT. Translating gives CAWNSGQGGMNTEAFF.

This clonotype was picked up many times. The J gene is TRBJ2-3, the V gene TRBV20-1, with D possibly matching TRBD2 (5 bases). The CDR3 sequence is 16 residues long. The germline gives CDR1 DFQATT, CDR2 SNEGSKA (reference sequence). V lost 0 bases, J lost 2 bases, and 15 bases lay in between. CDR3 amino acids: CSARDPLSGHTDTQYF. The CDR3 bases are TGCAGTGCTAGAGACCCCTTAAGCGGCCACACAGATACGCAGTATTTT.

This chain links TRBV20-1 with TRBJ2-2; D is unresolved. Germline assignment: CDR1 DFQATT and CDR2 SNEGSKA (reference sequence). The V and J ends lost 3 bases and 0 bases respectively, with 8 bases between them. CDR3 length equals 14 residues. The chain's CDR3 is CSARVSSNTGELFF. The CDR3 DNA is TGCAGTGCTAGGGTCAGTTCGAACACCGGGGAGCTGTTTTTT.

This clonotype was observed a few times. The chain's CDR3 is CASSLGLGLSSYNEQFF. Here the CDR3 DNA reads TGTGCCAGCAGTCTAGGACTGGGACTAAGCTCCTACAATGAGCAGTTCTTC. The chain has TRBV28 and TRBJ2-1; 7 bases map to TRBD2. Germline loops: CDR1 MDHEN, CDR2 SYDVKM. V gave up 5 bases and J gave up 0 bases; unmatched junction bases: 10. This CDR3 has 17 amino acids. Filled out from reference TRBV28 and TRBJ2-1, the complete variable domain reads DVKVTQSSRYLVKRTGEKVFLECVQDMDHENMFWYRQDPGLGLRLIYFSYDVKMKEKGDIPEGYSVSREKKERFSLILESASTNQTSMYLCASSLGLGLSSYNEQFFGPGTRLTVL.

This chain links TRBV9 with TRBJ2-3, with TRBD1 matching 9 bases. This CDR3 has 16 amino acids. V was pared by 4 bases and J by 5 bases, with 11 bases of the junction left unmatched. Germline values: CDR1 SGDLS, CDR2 YYNGEE. The CDR3 DNA sequence: TGTGCCAGCAGCCTGACCGGGACAGGGTCGAGAGATACGCAGTATTTT. Its translation is CASSLTGTGSRDTQYF.

The table lists this clonotype with many counts. The chain carries TRBV7-2 and TRBJ2-5, with a weak D call TRBD1 (5 bases). The length of the CDR3 is 14 residues. Germline V gene data show CDR1 as SGHTA and CDR2 as FQGNSA. V dropped 0 bases and J dropped 5 bases, with 10 bases sitting between them. The CDR3 DNA reads TGTGCCAGCAGCTTAGCGAACAACAGGGAGACCCAGTACTTC. Protein product: CASSLANNRETQYF.

This clonotype has only a few counts. The chain carries TRBV19 and TRBJ2-6, with TRBD2 as a possible D gene (5 bases). The CDR3 has 15 amino acids. The V gene lost 4 bases and the J gene lost 0 bases, with 7 bases spanning the gap. Germline V gene sequence: CDR1 LNHDA, CDR2 SQIVND (reference sequence). The CDR3 sequence is CASSKRDSGANVLTF. The DNA for the CDR3 is TGTGCCAGTAGTAAGAGGGACTCTGGGGCCAACGTCCTGACTTTC.

This clonotype was counted many times. DNA of the CDR3: TGTGCCAGCAGCACTTTTGCAGTTAACCTCCGTGAAGCTTTCTTT. It is translated as CASSTFAVNLREAFF. The chain joins TRBV12-3 or TRBV12-4 to TRBJ1-1; D is unclear. Trimming shortened V by 6 bases and J by 7 bases, and 21 bases separated the two germline ends. The CDR3 runs to 15 residues.

The gene calls are TRBV7-9 and TRBJ2-2; 11 positions match TRBD2. Germline CDR1 is SEHNR and CDR2 is FQNEAQ (reference sequence). This CDR3 contains 16 residues. Trimming took 6 bases from V and 4 from J; bases not matched to a gene: 7. CDR3 coding DNA: TGTGCCAGCAGATCCGGGACTAGCGGATCCACCGGGGAGCTGTTTTTT. This translates into CASRSGTSGSTGELFF.

The chain recombines TRBV14 with TRBJ2-2; D is unclear. Germline V gene sequence: CDR1 SGHDN, CDR2 FVKESK. The CDR3 is 13 residues long. The V end lost 4 bases, the J end lost 4 bases, and 7 bases lay between the germline ends. Here the CDR3 reads CASSPHFTGELFF. Written as DNA, the CDR3 is TGTGCCAGCAGCCCCCATTTCACCGGGGAGCTGTTTTTT.

There are many counts of this clonotype. The genes are TRBV12-3 or TRBV12-4 and TRBJ1-3; D is undetermined. The CDR3 has 15 amino acids. Between the trimmed V and J ends, which lost 5 bases and 0 bases, there was a span of 11 bases. The CDR3 nucleotides read TGTGCCAGCAGTAAGGACGGTATCTCTGGAAACACCATATATTTT. This codes for CASSKDGISGNTIYF.

This clonotype has more than one count but fewer than ten. The V and J genes are TRBV6-1 and TRBJ2-5, with TRBD1 as a possible D gene (5 bases). V lost 6 bases to trimming and J lost 5 bases, with 10 bases between them. The CDR3 consists of 12 residues. Germline V gene lookup returns CDR1 MNHNS and CDR2 SASEGT. The chain's CDR3 is CASRDIKETQYF. The DNA for the CDR3 is TGTGCCAGCAGGGACATAAAGGAGACCCAGTACTTC.